These T cell receptor beta chains were read from a single sample in a study of Ad26.COV2.S vaccination and SARS-CoV-2 variants. Sequenced by immunoSEQ multiplex PCR; TCRdb stores in-frame clones only, minus some. The sample has roughly 500,000 clones; 80% to 90% are singletons. The sample here was peripheral blood, taken in a trial of Ad26.COV2.S vaccine versus placebo. The receptors were sampled from a person aged 18-60 years who received the Ad26.COV2.S COVID-19 vaccine or a placebo. The CDR3 runs from the conserved cysteine through the conserved F or W. A D gene is named only where the DNA matches it firmly. Clone size is not always given. Where it is, it says once, few, many or a class for expanded clones.

J: TRBJ1-4; D: .; size: .; V: TRBV14; CDR3: CASSQGVYEKLFF; DNA: TGTGCCAGCAGCCAAGGGGTGTATGAAAAACTGTTTTTT
J: TRBJ1-2; D: .; size: once; V: TRBV18; CDR3: CASSPRNPISGVSF; DNA: TGTGCCAGCTCACCTCGAAACCCTATTTCCGGGGTTAGCTTC
J: TRBJ1-2; D: .; size: .; V: TRBV6-2/TRBV6-3; CDR3: CASSYSQYGYTF; DNA: TGTGCCAGCAGTTACTCACAGTATGGCTACACCTTC
J: TRBJ2-7; D: TRBD1; size: few; V: TRBV19; CDR3: CASSTGGTGASYEQYF; DNA: TGTGCCAGTAGTACAGGAGGGACAGGGGCCTCCTACGAGCAGTACTTC
J: TRBJ2-2; D: .; size: .; V: TRBV10-3; CDR3: CAISERGTLNTGELFF; DNA: TGTGCCATCTCGGAAAGGGGGACATTGAACACCGGGGAGCTGTTTTTT
J: TRBJ1-2; D: .; size: .; V: TRBV29-1; CDR3: CSVEDPPGTDGYTF; DNA: TGCAGCGTTGAAGATCCCCCGGGCACGGATGGCTACACCTTC
J: TRBJ1-4; D: .; size: .; V: TRBV5-6; CDR3: CASSLGETVRGEKLFF; DNA: TGTGCCAGCAGCTTGGGTGAGACGGTGAGGGGTGAAAAACTGTTTTTT
J: TRBJ2-3; D: .; size: .; V: TRBV9; CDR3: CASSVSEVDTQYF; DNA: TGTGCCAGCAGCGTAAGCGAAGTAGATACGCAGTATTTT
J: TRBJ1-1; D: TRBD1; size: .; V: TRBV6-6; CDR3: CASSHGQGASLLRIYAEAFF; DNA: TGTGCCAGCAGTCACGGACAGGGGGCGAGCCTACTGAGGATCTACGCTGAAGCTTTCTTT
J: TRBJ1-6; D: .; size: .; V: TRBV6-2/TRBV6-3; CDR3: CASSYPVPGRGAPLHF; DNA: TGTGCCAGCAGTTACCCCGTCCCGGGACGGGGAGCACCCCTCCACTTT
J: TRBJ2-1; D: .; size: .; V: TRBV7-8; CDR3: CASSPKVPYNEQFF; DNA: TGTGCCAGCAGCCCAAAAGTCCCGTACAATGAGCAGTTCTTC
J: TRBJ2-1; D: .; size: .; V: TRBV7-9; CDR3: CASSFVGSSYNEQFF; DNA: TGTGCCAGCAGCTTTGTGGGAAGCTCCTACAATGAGCAGTTCTTC
J: TRBJ2-1; D: TRBD2; size: once; V: TRBV4-1; CDR3: CASRQTAGAGREQFF; DNA: TGCGCCAGCAGACAAACAGCGGGGGCAGGGCGTGAGCAGTTCTTC
J: TRBJ1-2; D: .; size: once; V: TRBV19; CDR3: CASSIDLGVANYGYTF; DNA: TGTGCCAGTAGTATAGACTTGGGGGTCGCTAACTATGGCTACACCTTC
J: TRBJ1-2; D: TRBD1; size: few; V: TRBV6-6; CDR3: CASRHPGGDYGYTF; DNA: TGTGCCAGCAGGCATCCAGGGGGCGACTATGGCTACACCTTC
J: TRBJ2-5; D: .; size: .; V: TRBV5-4; CDR3: CASSFQGSETQYF; DNA: TGTGCCAGCAGCTTTCAGGGGTCAGAGACCCAGTACTTC
J: TRBJ1-5; D: TRBD1; size: .; V: TRBV4-1; CDR3: CASSQGPTGGRPQHF; DNA: TGCGCCAGCAGCCAGGGACCCACAGGGGGCAGGCCCCAGCATTTT
J: TRBJ1-2; D: .; size: once; V: TRBV7-3; CDR3: CASSFTWQYGYTF; DNA: TGTGCCAGCAGCTTTACGTGGCAGTATGGCTACACCTTC
J: TRBJ1-4; D: .; size: .; V: TRBV3-1/TRBV3-2; CDR3: CASSPQGFVGEKLFF; DNA: TGTGCCAGCAGCCCCCAGGGTTTTGTCGGTGAAAAACTGTTTTTT
J: TRBJ1-5; D: .; size: .; V: TRBV6-6; CDR3: CASSYSLNSNQPQHF; DNA: TGTGCCAGCAGTTACTCTTTAAATAGCAATCAGCCCCAGCATTTT
J: TRBJ1-1; D: .; size: once; V: TRBV18; CDR3: CASSPEPLTGLGTEAFF; DNA: TGTGCCAGCTCACCAGAGCCTTTAACGGGACTTGGGACTGAAGCTTTCTTT
J: TRBJ2-3; D: .; size: .; V: TRBV19; CDR3: CASSSDAGYLSTQYF; DNA: TGTGCCAGTAGTTCGGATGCCGGATATCTCAGCACGCAGTATTTT
J: TRBJ1-5; D: .; size: .; V: TRBV7-2; CDR3: CASSLVQVRGNQPQHF; DNA: TGTGCCAGCAGCTTAGTTCAGGTTAGGGGCAATCAGCCCCAGCATTTT
J: TRBJ2-5; D: .; size: .; V: TRBV7-6; CDR3: CASSLMSQETQYF; DNA: TGTGCCAGCAGCTTGATGAGCCAAGAGACCCAGTACTTC